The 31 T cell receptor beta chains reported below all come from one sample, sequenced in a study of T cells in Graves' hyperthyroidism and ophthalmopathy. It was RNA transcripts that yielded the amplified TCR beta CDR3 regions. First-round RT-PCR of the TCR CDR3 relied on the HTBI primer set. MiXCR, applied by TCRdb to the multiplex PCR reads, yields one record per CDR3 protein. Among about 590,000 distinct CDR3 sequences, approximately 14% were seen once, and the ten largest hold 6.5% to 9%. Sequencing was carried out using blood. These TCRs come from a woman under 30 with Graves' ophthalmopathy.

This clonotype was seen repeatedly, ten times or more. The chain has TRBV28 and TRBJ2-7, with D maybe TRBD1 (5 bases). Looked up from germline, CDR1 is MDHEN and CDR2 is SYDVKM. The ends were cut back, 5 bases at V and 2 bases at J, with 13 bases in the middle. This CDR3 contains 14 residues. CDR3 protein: CASSKVGHTYEQYF. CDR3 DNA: TGTGCCAGCAGTAAAGTCGGACATACCTACGAGCAGTACTTC.

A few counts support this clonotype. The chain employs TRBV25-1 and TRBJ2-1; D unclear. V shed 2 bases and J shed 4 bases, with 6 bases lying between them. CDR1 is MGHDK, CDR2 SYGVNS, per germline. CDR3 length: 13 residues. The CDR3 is CASSELVYNEQFF. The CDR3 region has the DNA TGTGCCAGCAGTGAACTTGTTTACAATGAGCAGTTCTTC.

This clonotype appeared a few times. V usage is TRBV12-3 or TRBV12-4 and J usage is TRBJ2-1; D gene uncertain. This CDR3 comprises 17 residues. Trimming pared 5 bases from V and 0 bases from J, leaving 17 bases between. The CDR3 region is CASSPTDPPSSYNEQFF. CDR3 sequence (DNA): TGTGCCAGCAGTCCGACCGATCCTCCAAGCTCCTACAATGAGCAGTTCTTC.

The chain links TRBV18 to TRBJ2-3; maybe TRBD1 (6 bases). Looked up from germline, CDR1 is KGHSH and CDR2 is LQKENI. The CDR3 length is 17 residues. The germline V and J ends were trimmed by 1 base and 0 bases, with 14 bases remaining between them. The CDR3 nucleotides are TGTGCCAGCTCACCACACCCCCCCGGACAGAGCACAGATACGCAGTATTTT. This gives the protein CASSPHPPGQSTDTQYF.

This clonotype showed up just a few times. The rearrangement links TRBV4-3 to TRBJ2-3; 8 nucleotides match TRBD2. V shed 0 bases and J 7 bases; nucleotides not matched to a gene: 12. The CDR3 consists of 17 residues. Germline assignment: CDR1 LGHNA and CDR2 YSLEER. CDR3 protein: CASSQDPPGGPPNTQYF. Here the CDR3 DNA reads TGCGCCAGCAGCCAAGATCCTCCGGGAGGGCCACCGAATACGCAGTATTTT.

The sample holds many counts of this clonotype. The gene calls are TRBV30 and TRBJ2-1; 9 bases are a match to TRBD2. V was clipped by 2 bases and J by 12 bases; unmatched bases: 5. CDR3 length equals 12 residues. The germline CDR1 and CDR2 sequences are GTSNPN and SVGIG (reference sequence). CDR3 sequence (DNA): TGTGCCTGGAGTAATAGCGGGAGAAGGCAGTTCTTC. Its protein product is CAWSNSGRRQFF.

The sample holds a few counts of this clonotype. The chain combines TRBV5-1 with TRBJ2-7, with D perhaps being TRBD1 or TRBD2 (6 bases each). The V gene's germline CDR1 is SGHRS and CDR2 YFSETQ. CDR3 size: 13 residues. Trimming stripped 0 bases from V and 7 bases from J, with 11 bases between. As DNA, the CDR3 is TGCGCCAGCAGCTTGGTGACTAGGGGGGAGCAGTACTTC. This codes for CASSLVTRGEQYF.

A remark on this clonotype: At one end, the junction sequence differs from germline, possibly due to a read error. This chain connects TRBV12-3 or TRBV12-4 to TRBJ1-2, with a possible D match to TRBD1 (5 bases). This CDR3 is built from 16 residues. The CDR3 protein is CASSLPLAGFYYGYAF. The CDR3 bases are TGTGCCAGCAGTTTACCATTGGCAGGGTTTTACTATGGCTACGCCTTC.

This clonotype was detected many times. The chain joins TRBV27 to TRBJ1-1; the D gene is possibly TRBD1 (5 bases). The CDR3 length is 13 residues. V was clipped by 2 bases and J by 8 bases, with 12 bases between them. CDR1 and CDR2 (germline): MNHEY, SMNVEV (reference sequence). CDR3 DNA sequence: TGTGCCAGCAGTTTAGGGGGGGGAGGCGAAGCTTTCTTT. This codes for CASSLGGGGEAFF.

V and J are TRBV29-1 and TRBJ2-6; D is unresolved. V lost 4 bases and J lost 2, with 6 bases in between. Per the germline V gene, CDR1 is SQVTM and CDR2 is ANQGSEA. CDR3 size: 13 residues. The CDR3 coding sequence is TGCAGCGTTGTCGCAGCTGGGGCCAACGTCCTGACTTTC. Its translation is CSVVAAGANVLTF.

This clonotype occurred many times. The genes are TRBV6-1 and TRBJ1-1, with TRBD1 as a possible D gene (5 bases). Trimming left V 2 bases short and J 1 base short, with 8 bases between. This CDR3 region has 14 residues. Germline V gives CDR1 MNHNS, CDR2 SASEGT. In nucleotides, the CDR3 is TGTGCCAGCAGTGAAAGGGACGGGAACACTGAAGCTTTCTTT. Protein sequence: CASSERDGNTEAFF.

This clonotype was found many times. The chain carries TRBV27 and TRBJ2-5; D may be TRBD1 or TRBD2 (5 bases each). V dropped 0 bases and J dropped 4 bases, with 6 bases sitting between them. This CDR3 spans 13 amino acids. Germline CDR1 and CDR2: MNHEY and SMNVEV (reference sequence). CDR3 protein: CASSLSRGETQYF. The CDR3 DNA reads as TGTGCCAGCAGTTTATCGAGGGGAGAGACCCAGTACTTC.

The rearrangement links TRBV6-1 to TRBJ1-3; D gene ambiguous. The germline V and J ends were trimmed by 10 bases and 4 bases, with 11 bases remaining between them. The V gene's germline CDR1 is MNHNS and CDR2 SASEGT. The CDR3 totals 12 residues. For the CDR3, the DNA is TGTGCCACCCTTTCCGACGGAAACACCATATATTTT. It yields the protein CATLSDGNTIYF.

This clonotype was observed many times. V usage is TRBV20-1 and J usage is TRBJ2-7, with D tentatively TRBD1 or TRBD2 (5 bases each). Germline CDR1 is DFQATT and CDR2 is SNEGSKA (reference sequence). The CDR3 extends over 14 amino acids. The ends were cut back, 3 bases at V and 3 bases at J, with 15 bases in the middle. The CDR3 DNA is TGCAGTGCTAGGGGGGACGGTTTTAACTACGAGCAGTACTTC. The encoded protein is CSARGDGFNYEQYF.

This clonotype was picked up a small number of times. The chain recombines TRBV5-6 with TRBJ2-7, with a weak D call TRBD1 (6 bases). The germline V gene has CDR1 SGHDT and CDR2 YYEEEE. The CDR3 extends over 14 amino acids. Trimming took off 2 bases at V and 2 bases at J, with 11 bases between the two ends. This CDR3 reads CASSFARTAYEQYF. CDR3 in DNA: TGTGCCAGCAGCTTTGCTCGGACAGCCTACGAGCAGTACTTC.

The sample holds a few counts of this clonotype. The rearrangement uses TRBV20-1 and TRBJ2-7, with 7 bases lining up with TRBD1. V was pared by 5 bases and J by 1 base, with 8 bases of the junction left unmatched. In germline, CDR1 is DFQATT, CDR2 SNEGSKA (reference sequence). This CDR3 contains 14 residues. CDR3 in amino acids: CSAFDREGSYEQYF. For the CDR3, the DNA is TGCAGTGCTTTCGACAGGGAAGGGTCCTACGAGCAGTACTTC.

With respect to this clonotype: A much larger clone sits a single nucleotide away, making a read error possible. In DNA form, the CDR3 reads TGTGCCAGCAGTGATTTGCCAGGATCTTGCTCCTACGAGCAGTACTTC. Its protein is CASSDLPGSCSYEQYF. The chain is built from TRBV6-1 and TRBJ2-7; D remains unclear. The germline CDR1 and CDR2 sequences are MNHNS and SASEGT. The germline V and J ends were trimmed by 3 bases and 0 bases, with 15 bases remaining between them. The length of the CDR3 is 16 residues.

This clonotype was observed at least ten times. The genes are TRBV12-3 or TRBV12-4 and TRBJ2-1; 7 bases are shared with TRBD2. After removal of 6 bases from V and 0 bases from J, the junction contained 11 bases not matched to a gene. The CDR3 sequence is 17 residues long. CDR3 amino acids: CASSPAPSGISYNEQFF. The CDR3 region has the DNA TGTGCCAGCAGCCCAGCCCCGAGCGGGATCTCCTACAATGAGCAGTTCTTC.

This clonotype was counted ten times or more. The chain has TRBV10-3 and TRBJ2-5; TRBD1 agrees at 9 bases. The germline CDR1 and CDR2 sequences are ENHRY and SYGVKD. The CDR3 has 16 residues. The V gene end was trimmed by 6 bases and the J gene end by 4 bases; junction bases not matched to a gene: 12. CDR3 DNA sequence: TGTGCCATCAGGAACCGTACAGGGGGACAGGGAGAGACCCAGTACTTC. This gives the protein CAIRNRTGGQGETQYF.

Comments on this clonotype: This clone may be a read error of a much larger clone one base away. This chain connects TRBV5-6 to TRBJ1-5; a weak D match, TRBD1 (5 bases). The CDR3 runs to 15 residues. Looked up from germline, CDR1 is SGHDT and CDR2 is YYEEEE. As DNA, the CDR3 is TGTGCCGGCAGCTTCAACGGGGGAAGCAATCAGCCCCAGCATTTT. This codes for CAGSFNGGSNQPQHF.

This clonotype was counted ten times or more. The CDR3 DNA reads as TGTGCCAGCAGCTTATTATTGGCAAACGGGGAGCTGTTTTTT. It yields the protein CASSLLLANGELFF. The rearrangement joins TRBV7-3 to TRBJ2-2; D not resolved. V shed 2 bases and J shed 7 bases, with 11 bases lying between them. CDR3 size: 14 residues. Germline CDR1 SGHTA, CDR2 FQGTGA. The full variable domain, rest sourced from reference TRBV7-3 and TRBJ2-2, is GAGVSQTPSNKVTEKGKYVELRCDPISGHTALYWYRQSLGQGPEFLIYFQGTGAADDSGLPNDRFFAVRPEGSVSTLKIQRTERGDSAVYLCASSLLLANGELFFGEGSRLTVL.

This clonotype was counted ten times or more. CDR3 in DNA: TGCAGCGGCCTGGACGGTCCCTACAATGAGCAGTTCTTC. Its protein product is CSGLDGPYNEQFF. The chain uses TRBV29-1 and TRBJ2-1; no clear D gene. Germline CDR1 reads SQVTM; CDR2 reads ANQGSEA. The ends were cut back, 7 bases at V and 2 bases at J, with 12 bases in the middle. This CDR3 has 13 amino acids.

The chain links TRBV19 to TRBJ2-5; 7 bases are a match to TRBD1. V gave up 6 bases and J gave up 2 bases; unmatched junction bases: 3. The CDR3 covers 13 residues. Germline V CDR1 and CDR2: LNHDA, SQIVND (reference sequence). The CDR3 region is CASRGQPQETQYF. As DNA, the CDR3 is TGTGCCAGTAGGGGACAGCCGCAAGAGACCCAGTACTTC.

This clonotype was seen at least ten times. The CDR3 sequence is CARRKKSRGYFSYEQYF. The DNA for the CDR3 is TGTGCCAGAAGAAAAAAAAGTAGGGGGTATTTTTCCTACGAGCAGTACTTC. The chain has TRBV19 and TRBJ2-7, with D possibly being TRBD1 (6 bases). Between the trimmed V and J ends, which lost 9 bases and 1 base, there was a span of 25 bases. CDR1 and CDR2 (germline): LNHDA, SQIVND (reference sequence). The CDR3 loop spans 17 amino acids.

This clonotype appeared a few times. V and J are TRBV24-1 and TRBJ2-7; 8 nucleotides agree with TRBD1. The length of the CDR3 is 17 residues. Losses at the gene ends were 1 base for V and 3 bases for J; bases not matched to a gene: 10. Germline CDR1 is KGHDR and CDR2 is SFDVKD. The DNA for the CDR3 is TGTGCCACCAGTGATTTAAGGCGAGAGACAGGGGTCTACGAGCAGTACTTC. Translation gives CATSDLRRETGVYEQYF.

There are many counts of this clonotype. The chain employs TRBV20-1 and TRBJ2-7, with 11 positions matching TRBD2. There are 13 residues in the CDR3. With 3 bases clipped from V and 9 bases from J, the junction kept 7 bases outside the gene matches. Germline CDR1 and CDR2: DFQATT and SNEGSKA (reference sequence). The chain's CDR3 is CSASTLAGEVQYF. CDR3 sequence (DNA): TGCAGTGCTAGCACACTAGCGGGAGAGGTGCAGTACTTC.

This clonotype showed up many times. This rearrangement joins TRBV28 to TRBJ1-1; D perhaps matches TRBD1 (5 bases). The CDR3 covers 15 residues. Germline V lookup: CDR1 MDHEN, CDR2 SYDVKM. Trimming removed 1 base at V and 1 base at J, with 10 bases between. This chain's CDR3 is CASSLSGVTNTEAFF. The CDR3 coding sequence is TGTGCCAGCAGTTTATCGGGGGTTACGAACACTGAAGCTTTCTTT.

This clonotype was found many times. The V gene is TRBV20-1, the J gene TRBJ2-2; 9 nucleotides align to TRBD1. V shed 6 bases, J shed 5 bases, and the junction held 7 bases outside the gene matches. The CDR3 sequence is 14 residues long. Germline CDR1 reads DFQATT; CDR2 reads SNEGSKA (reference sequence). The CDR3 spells CSAHDRGYTGELFF. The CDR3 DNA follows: TGCAGTGCCCACGACAGGGGGTATACCGGGGAGCTGTTTTTT.

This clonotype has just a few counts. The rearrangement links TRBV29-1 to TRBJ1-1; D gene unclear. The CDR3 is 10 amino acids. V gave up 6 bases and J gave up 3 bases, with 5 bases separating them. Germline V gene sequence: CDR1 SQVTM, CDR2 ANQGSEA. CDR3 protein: CSVLDTEAFF. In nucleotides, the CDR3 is TGCAGCGTATTAGACACTGAAGCTTTCTTT. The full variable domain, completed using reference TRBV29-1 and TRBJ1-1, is SAVISQKPSRDICQRGTSLTIQCQVDSQVTMMFWYRQQPGQSLTLIATANQGSEATYESGFVIDKFPISRPNLTFSTLTVSNMSPEDSSIYLCSVLDTEAFFGQGTRLTVV.

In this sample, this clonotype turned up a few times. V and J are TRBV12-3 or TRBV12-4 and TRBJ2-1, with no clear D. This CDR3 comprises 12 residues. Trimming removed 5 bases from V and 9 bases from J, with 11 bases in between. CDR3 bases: TGTGCCAGCAGTCTCTCAGTCAGTGAGCAGTTCTTC. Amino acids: CASSLSVSEQFF.

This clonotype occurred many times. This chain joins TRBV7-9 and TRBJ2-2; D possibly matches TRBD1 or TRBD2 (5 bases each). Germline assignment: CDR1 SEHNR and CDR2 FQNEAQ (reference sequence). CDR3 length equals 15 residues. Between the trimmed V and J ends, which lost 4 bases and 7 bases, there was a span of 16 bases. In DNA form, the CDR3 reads TGTGCCAGCAGCTCTCCGGGACCCCCGAACGGGGAGCTGTTTTTT. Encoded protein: CASSSPGPPNGELFF.